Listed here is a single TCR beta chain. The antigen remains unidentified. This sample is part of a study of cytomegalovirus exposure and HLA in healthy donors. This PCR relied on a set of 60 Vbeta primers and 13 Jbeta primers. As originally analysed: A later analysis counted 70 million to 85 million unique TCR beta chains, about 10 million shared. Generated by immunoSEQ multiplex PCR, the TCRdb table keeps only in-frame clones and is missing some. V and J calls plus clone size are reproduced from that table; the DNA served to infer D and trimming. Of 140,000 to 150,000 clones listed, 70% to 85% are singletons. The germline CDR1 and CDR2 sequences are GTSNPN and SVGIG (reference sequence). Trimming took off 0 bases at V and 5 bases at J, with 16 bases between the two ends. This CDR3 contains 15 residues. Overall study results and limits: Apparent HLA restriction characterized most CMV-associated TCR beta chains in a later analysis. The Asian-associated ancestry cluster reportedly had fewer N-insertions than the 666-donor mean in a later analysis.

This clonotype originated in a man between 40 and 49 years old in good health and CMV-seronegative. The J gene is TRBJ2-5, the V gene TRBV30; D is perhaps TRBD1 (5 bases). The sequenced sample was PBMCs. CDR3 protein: CAWSVKGLKYETQYF. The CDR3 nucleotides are TGTGCCTGGAGTGTAAAGGGGTTGAAGTATGAGACCCAGTACTTC.